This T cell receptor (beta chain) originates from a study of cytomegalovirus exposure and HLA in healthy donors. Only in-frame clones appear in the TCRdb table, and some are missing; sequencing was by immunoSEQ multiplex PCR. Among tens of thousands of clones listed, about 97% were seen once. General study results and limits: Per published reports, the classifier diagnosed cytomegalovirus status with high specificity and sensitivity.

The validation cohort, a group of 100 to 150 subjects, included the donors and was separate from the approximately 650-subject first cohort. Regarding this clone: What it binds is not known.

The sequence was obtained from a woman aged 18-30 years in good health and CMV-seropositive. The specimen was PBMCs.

The CDR3 DNA is TGTGCCAGCCGACAGGGGGCCCACTATGGCTACACCTTC. Protein sequence: CASRQGAHYGYTF. The chain employs TRBV27 and TRBJ1-2, with TRBD1 identical over 10 bases. V gave up 8 bases and J gave up 3 bases; unmatched junction bases: 3. Germline V CDR1 and CDR2: MNHEY, SMNVEV (reference sequence). The CDR3 is made up of 13 amino acids.